Listed below are T cell receptor beta chains from one sample, sequenced in a study of OX40 agonist ivuxolimab in advanced cancers. Using immunoSEQ multiplex PCR, the repertoire was profiled, and TCRdb retains in-frame clones only, with some absent. The sample includes about 68,000 clones, approximately 82% of them seen just once. This material consisted of CD4+ or CD8+ T cells sorted from blood, taken in a trial of the OX40 agonist ivuxolimab. These receptors came from an adult with an advanced solid tumor such as melanoma, head and neck, liver or kidney cancer. Both conserved end residues are part of each CDR3. A D gene is named only where the DNA matches it firmly. Size values are once, few and many counts, or a class for expanded clones, and some rows have none.

d_call | clone_size | j_call | v_call | cdr3_aa | cdr3_nt
- | - | TRBJ1-3 | TRBV6-6 | CASRAHQTGNTIYF | TGTGCCAGCAGAGCCCACCAGACTGGAAACACCATATATTTT
TRBD1 | - | TRBJ1-2 | TRBV28 | CASIPGGAIDGYTF | TGTGCCAGTATCCCAGGGGGCGCTATCGATGGCTACACCTTC
- | - | TRBJ2-1 | TRBV7-9 | CASSPQGVEQFF | TGTGCCAGCAGTCCCCAGGGAGTTGAGCAGTTCTTC
- | once | TRBJ2-3 | TRBV4-3 | CASSQDGVAEGVQYF | TGCGCCAGCAGCCAAGATGGGGTAGCGGAGGGGGTGCAGTATTTT
- | medium-sized | TRBJ1-3 | TRBV28 | CASSLFSGAGRGNTIYF | TGTGCCAGCAGTTTGTTTAGCGGGGCTGGGCGCGGAAACACCATATATTTT
- | - | TRBJ2-5 | TRBV5-1 | CASSLGHPRETQYF | TGCGCCAGCAGCTTGGGCCACCCACGGGAGACCCAGTACTTC
- | - | TRBJ2-3 | TRBV6-5 | CASRPSDTDTQYF | TGTGCCAGCAGGCCATCCGACACAGATACGCAGTATTTT
TRBD1 | - | TRBJ1-4 | TRBV28 | CASGDRVRKLFF | TGTGCCAGCGGTGACAGGGTCCGAAAACTGTTTTTT
TRBD1 | - | TRBJ2-5 | TRBV7-2 | CASSLWTGETQYF | TGTGCCAGCAGCTTATGGACAGGGGAGACCCAGTACTTC
- | once | TRBJ2-3 | TRBV7-3 | CASSLAHASTDTQYF | TGTGCCAGCAGCTTAGCCCACGCTAGCACAGATACGCAGTATTTT
- | once | TRBJ2-7 | TRBV5-1 | CASSYNGYEQYF | TGCGCCAGCAGCTACAACGGCTACGAGCAGTACTTC
TRBD1 | - | TRBJ1-1 | TRBV28 | CASSLRGRPAFF | TGTGCCAGCAGTCTGAGGGGGCGCCCGGCTTTCTTT
- | - | TRBJ2-7 | TRBV5-1 | CASSLGQATSYEQYF | TGCGCCAGCAGCTTGGGTCAGGCCACCTCCTACGAGCAGTACTTC
- | - | TRBJ2-1 | TRBV10-3 | CAIGALDHSYNEQFF | TGTGCCATCGGCGCCCTGGACCACTCCTACAATGAGCAGTTCTTC
- | - | TRBJ2-3 | TRBV4-1 | CASSQEGVGGPQYF | TGCGCCAGCAGCCAAGAGGGGGTGGGTGGCCCGCAGTATTTT
TRBD2 | - | TRBJ2-7 | TRBV27 | CASRPISGLAGHEQYF | TGTGCCAGCAGACCCATTTCCGGACTAGCGGGGCACGAGCAGTACTTC
TRBD1 | - | TRBJ1-2 | TRBV6-5 | CASSSGQGGSIYTF | TGTGCCAGCAGTTCCGGACAGGGCGGATCTATCTACACCTTC
TRBD1 | - | TRBJ1-1 | TRBV6-1 | CASSATGGAWISF | TGTGCCAGCAGTGCAACAGGGGGCGCGTGGATATCGTTT
TRBD1 | - | TRBJ2-5 | TRBV5-1 | CASSNRQGTQETQYF | TGCGCCAGCAGTAATAGACAGGGGACTCAAGAGACCCAGTACTTC
TRBD2 | - | TRBJ2-7 | TRBV4-2 | CASSHSGRAAPEQYF | TGTGCCAGTTCTCATAGCGGGAGGGCCGCTCCCGAGCAGTACTTC
- | - | TRBJ2-7 | TRBV21-1 | CASSKGLWAGGSYEQYF | -
- | - | TRBJ2-1 | TRBV28 | CASSLAPVNYNEQFF | TGTGCCAGCAGTTTGGCTCCTGTGAACTACAATGAGCAGTTCTTC
- | few | TRBJ1-2 | TRBV4-3 | CASSQDLTGRYTF | TGCGCCAGCAGCCAAGATCTTACAGGGCGGTACACCTTC
- | - | TRBJ2-7 | TRBV6-1 | CASSQSPGYEQYF | TGTGCCAGCAGCCAGTCCCCTGGGTACGAGCAGTACTTC
TRBD1 | - | TRBJ1-2 | TRBV7-2 | CASSYVPGQGSSYTF | TGTGCCAGCAGCTACGTTCCGGGACAGGGATCGAGCTACACCTTC
TRBD2 | - | TRBJ2-7 | TRBV6-5 | CASRPAGTSNEQYF | TGTGCCAGCAGACCGGCCGGGACTAGCAACGAGCAGTACTTC
TRBD1 | - | TRBJ1-2 | TRBV11-1 | CASSSPRDRGFDGYTF | TGTGCCAGCAGCTCACCTCGGGACAGGGGGTTTGATGGCTACACCTTC
- | - | TRBJ2-3 | TRBV7-6 | CASRPQGGSTDTQYF | TGTGCCAGCAGGCCTCAGGGGGGTTCTACAGATACGCAGTATTTT
- | - | TRBJ2-5 | TRBV11-2 | CASRSIWGKGETQYF | TGTGCCAGCAGGTCTATTTGGGGCAAGGGGGAGACCCAGTACTTC
- | - | TRBJ1-1 | TRBV18 | CASSAQTINTEAFF | TGTGCCAGCTCAGCTCAGACGATAAACACTGAAGCTTTCTTT
- | - | TRBJ1-1 | TRBV7-9 | CASSRYTEAFF | TGTGCCAGCAGTAGATACACTGAAGCTTTCTTT
- | - | TRBJ2-6 | TRBV7-8 | CASSATTSGANVLTF | TGTGCCAGCAGCGCAACTACCTCTGGGGCCAACGTCCTGACTTTC
- | - | TRBJ2-3 | TRBV4-3 | CASSQDRRDLTDTQYF | TGCGCCAGCAGCCAAGATAGAAGGGACCTCACAGATACGCAGTATTTT
TRBD2 | - | TRBJ2-3 | TRBV19 | CASRVSGGGRTDTQYF | TGTGCCAGTAGGGTTAGCGGGGGAGGGCGCACAGATACGCAGTATTTT
TRBD2 | - | TRBJ2-5 | TRBV18 | CASSYLAGEQETQYF | TGTGCCAGCTCGTATCTAGCGGGAGAGCAAGAGACCCAGTACTTC
- | - | TRBJ1-4 | TRBV4-1 | CASSQEGALGEKLFF | TGCGCCAGCAGCCAAGAGGGGGCGTTAGGTGAAAAACTGTTTTTT
- | few | TRBJ1-6 | TRBV7-2 | CASSNPLRGFYSPLHF | TGTGCCAGCAGCAACCCGCTAAGAGGGTTCTATTCACCCCTCCACTTT
TRBD2 | - | TRBJ2-3 | TRBV29-1 | CSVLGIAGESTDTQYF | TGCAGCGTTCTTGGGATAGCGGGAGAGAGCACAGATACGCAGTATTTT
- | - | TRBJ2-6 | TRBV5-1 | CASSLGRVTGANVLTF | TGCGCCAGCAGCTTAGGCCGGGTAACTGGGGCCAACGTCCTGACTTTC
- | - | TRBJ2-2 | TRBV4-3 | CASSLRPDTGTGELFF | TGCGCCAGCAGTCTACGGCCCGACACGGGGACCGGGGAGCTGTTTTTT
- | - | TRBJ2-3 | TRBV5-4 | CASSLVLGAGPDTQYF | TGTGCCAGCAGCTTGGTGTTAGGGGCTGGTCCAGATACGCAGTATTTT
- | - | TRBJ2-7 | TRBV4-2 | CASSLSGTTGYEQYF | TGTGCCAGCAGCCTCTCCGGGACAACCGGTTACGAGCAGTACTTC
- | - | TRBJ2-4 | TRBV30 | CAWSSLRIAKNIQYF | TGTGCCTGGAGCTCACTCAGAATAGCCAAAAACATTCAGTACTTC
TRBD2 | - | TRBJ2-5 | TRBV7-2 | CASSRPGLAGPYQETQYF | TGTGCCAGCAGCCGTCCGGGACTAGCGGGACCCTACCAAGAGACCCAGTACTTC